The 9 T cell receptor beta chains below all came from one sample that was sequenced in a study of shared clonotypes between healthy human individuals. Here immunoSEQ multiplex PCR was the method, and the copy in TCRdb shows in-frame clones only, minus some. The table shows 1.6 million or so clones, with 96% occurring only once. The sequencing sample was made of naive CD4+ T cells sorted from blood. Stated subset: CD45RA+ positively selected. The receptor source for this set is a man between 25 and 39 years old in good health.

The chain links TRBV5-1 to TRBJ2-2, with D uncertain. The CDR3 is made up of 16 amino acids. Trimming took 0 bases from V and 4 from J, leaving 13 bases between them. Germline CDR1 reads SGHRS; CDR2 reads YFSETQ. The CDR3 loop reads CASSLDTPTTTGELFF. CDR3 in DNA: TGCGCCAGCAGCTTGGACACCCCGACAACCACCGGGGAGCTGTTTTTT.

This chain uses TRBV5-1 with TRBJ2-2; a possible D gene is TRBD2 (6 bases). This CDR3 contains 14 residues. V was pared by 1 base and J by 7 bases, with 11 bases between. From germline, CDR1 is SGHRS and CDR2 YFSETQ. In nucleotides, the CDR3 is TGCGCCAGCAGCTTGCGCGGGAACGACGGGGAGCTGTTTTTT. Protein product: CASSLRGNDGELFF.

V usage is TRBV4-3 and J usage is TRBJ2-2; 7 nucleotides agree with TRBD2. This CDR3 has 17 amino acids. V trimming: 3 bases; J trimming: 1 base; junction bases outside the gene matches: 8. Germline loops: CDR1 LGHNA, CDR2 YSLEER. CDR3: CASSHQSGTVNTGELFF. DNA for the CDR3: TGCGCCAGCAGCCATCAGAGCGGGACTGTGAACACCGGGGAGCTGTTTTTT.

This rearrangement joins TRBV11-2 to TRBJ2-4; 8 bases align to TRBD1. Germline lookup yields CDR1 SGHAT and CDR2 FQNNGV. Losses at the gene ends were 0 bases for V and 2 bases for J; bases not matched to a gene: 15. CDR3 length: 20 amino acids. The chain's CDR3 is CASSLERGGQGAKTKNIQYF. CDR3 in DNA: TGTGCCAGCAGCTTAGAAAGAGGGGGGCAGGGGGCGAAGACCAAAAACATTCAGTACTTC. Full variable domain (rest looked up from reference TRBV11-2 and TRBJ2-4): EAGVAQSPRYKIIEKRQSVAFWCNPISGHATLYWYQQILGQGPKLLIQFQNNGVVDDSQLPKDRFSAERLKGVDSTLKIQPAKLEDSAVYLCASSLERGGQGAKTKNIQYFGAGTRLSVL.

This chain uses TRBV28 with TRBJ2-7; 11 bases are a match to TRBD1. With 10 bases clipped from V and 5 bases from J, the junction kept 7 bases outside the gene matches. The CDR3 totals 13 residues. Germline lookup yields CDR1 MDHEN and CDR2 SYDVKM. CDR3 bases: TGTGCCAACTTGGACAGGGGGCCCCACGAGCAGTACTTC. This codes for CANLDRGPHEQYF.

The genes are TRBV6-1 and TRBJ2-5, with TRBD1 identical over 9 bases. Trimming removed 0 bases from V and 5 bases from J; junction bases left unmatched: 4. The germline V gene encodes CDR1 MNHNS and CDR2 SASEGT. The CDR3 covers 15 residues. The CDR3, as DNA: TGTGCCAGCAGTGAAGCTCGGACAGGGGTTGAGACCCAGTACTTC. Protein: CASSEARTGVETQYF.

This sequence joins TRBV5-4 and TRBJ2-7; D is possibly TRBD1 (6 bases). The CDR3 totals 15 residues. Between the trimmed V and J ends, which lost 5 bases and 0 bases, there was a span of 15 bases. From germline, CDR1 is SGHNT and CDR2 YYREEE (reference sequence). The CDR3 loop reads CASSSRTARSYEQYF. DNA for the CDR3: TGTGCCAGCAGTTCTAGGACAGCCCGCTCCTACGAGCAGTACTTC.

This rearrangement joins TRBV10-3 to TRBJ2-3; 7 bases map to TRBD1. The CDR3 runs 13 residues. Germline CDR1 is ENHRY and CDR2 is SYGVKD. With 0 bases clipped from V and 9 bases from J, the junction kept 3 bases outside the gene matches. The CDR3 DNA reads as TGTGCCATCAGTGAGTCAGGGGGCCGCACGCAGTATTTT. Its translation: CAISESGGRTQYF.

The chain uses TRBV7-2 and TRBJ2-7; 12 bases fit TRBD2. V lost 7 bases and J lost 4; bases outside the gene matches: 5. The CDR3 has 14 amino acids. CDR1 is SGHTA, CDR2 FQGNSA, per germline. CDR3 region: CASIPTSGRYEQYF. The CDR3 DNA is TGTGCCAGCATCCCTACTAGCGGGAGGTACGAGCAGTACTTC.